The rows below give T cell receptor beta chains drawn from one sample of a study of blood T cell repertoires in COVID-19. Profiled with immunoSEQ multiplex PCR; TCRdb holds only in-frame clones, not every one. The sample carries over 150,000 clones, 86% recorded once. Sequencing input: peripheral blood. These receptors were collected from a man aged 50 to 60 with active or convalescent COVID-19. CDR3s include the opening cysteine and the closing phenylalanine or tryptophan. The D gene is left open where the match is weak. A row's size may be missing; if present it is once, few, many or a size class.

v_gene,d_gene,abundance,j_gene,CDR3nt,CDR3aa
TRBV19,TRBD1,-,TRBJ1-2,TGTGCCAGTAGGGAGGACAGGATGCTAGCTAACTATGGCTACACCTTC,CASREDRMLANYGYTF
TRBV19,TRBD1,-,TRBJ2-7,TGTGCCAGTAGTGACGACAGGGGGCAATACAAGCAGTACTTC,CASSDDRGQYKQYF
TRBV4-3,-,-,TRBJ2-1,TGCGCCAGCAGTTTTTCCGAGGAGTCCCCCTACAATGAGCAGTTCTTC,CASSFSEESPYNEQFF
TRBV6-2/TRBV6-3,-,-,TRBJ1-5,TGTGCCAGCAGTTTGTTCGGCAATCAGCCCCAGCATTTT,CASSLFGNQPQHF
TRBV29-1,-,-,TRBJ2-1,TGCAGCGTCCGGACGGCGGGACGAGGGTCCTACAATGAGCAGTTCTTC,CSVRTAGRGSYNEQFF
TRBV24-1,TRBD1,-,TRBJ2-1,TGTGCCACCAGTGAGTCCTCCGGGACAGGGTATCGGGATGAGCAGTTCTTC,CATSESSGTGYRDEQFF
TRBV29-1,TRBD2,-,TRBJ2-5,TGCAGCGTTGTTAAGGCTAGCGGGGTCCTGGAGGGAGAGACCCAGTACTTC,CSVVKASGVLEGETQYF
TRBV19,-,-,TRBJ1-2,TGTGCCAGTAGTGGGGGCCTAGGGTTCAATGGCTACACCTTC,CASSGGLGFNGYTF
TRBV6-2/TRBV6-3,TRBD1,-,TRBJ1-5,TGTGCCAGCAGTCCGACAGGGCTCAGCAATCAGCCCCAGCATTTT,CASSPTGLSNQPQHF
TRBV5-1,-,-,TRBJ1-6,TGCGCCAGCAGCTTGGGACTCCGGGGGATATATAATTCACCCCTCCACTTT,CASSLGLRGIYNSPLHF
TRBV5-1,-,few,TRBJ1-1,TGCGCCAGCAGCGTCGCGGACAGCGGAATCACTGAAGCTTTCTTT,CASSVADSGITEAFF
TRBV7-8,-,-,TRBJ2-3,TGTGCCAGCAGCTACACCAGGGGTGGGGCAGATACGCAGTATTTT,CASSYTRGGADTQYF
TRBV4-3,TRBD2,-,TRBJ2-1,TGCGCCAGCAGCCCAAGACCGGGAGGCCGCTCCTACAATGAGCAGTTCTTC,CASSPRPGGRSYNEQFF
TRBV4-3,-,-,TRBJ2-2,TGCGCCAGCAGCCAAAAGGGAGTCCCTACCGGGGAGCTGTTTTTT,CASSQKGVPTGELFF
TRBV3-1/TRBV3-2,TRBD2,-,TRBJ2-1,TGTGCCAGCAGCCAAGTACTAGCGAACAATCCCAATGAGCAGTTCTTC,CASSQVLANNPNEQFF
TRBV5-4,-,-,TRBJ2-7,TGTGCCAGCAGCTTGGATGGGGGGAACGAGCAGTACTTC,CASSLDGGNEQYF
TRBV5-8,-,-,TRBJ2-1,TGTGCCAGCAGCTTGGAAGGGGACATCGGGTACAATGAGCAGTTCTTC,CASSLEGDIGYNEQFF
TRBV27,-,-,TRBJ1-1,TGTGCCAGCGGGTCTTACAGGGTTCGCACTGAAGCTTTCTTT,CASGSYRVRTEAFF
TRBV20-1,-,-,TRBJ2-1,TGCAGTGCTAGTCCCCTAGCTAGACAGTTCTTC,CSASPLARQFF
TRBV6-1,-,-,TRBJ1-2,TGTGCCAGCAGTGAAACTCTGCGGGGTACTCTACTCTATGGCTACACCTTC,CASSETLRGTLLYGYTF
TRBV7-2,-,-,TRBJ1-4,TGTGCCAGCAGCCCCACCCGGTTAACTAATGAAAAACTGTTTTTT,CASSPTRLTNEKLFF
TRBV5-1,TRBD1,once,TRBJ1-3,TGCGCCAGCAGCTTGGACGGACAGGGGTCGGGAAACACCATATATTTT,CASSLDGQGSGNTIYF
TRBV19,-,once,TRBJ2-4,TGTGCCAGTAGTATAACGGGAGAACTAGCCAAAAACATTCAGTACTTC,CASSITGELAKNIQYF
TRBV6-5,-,-,TRBJ1-3,TGTGCCGTGATCAGAGACTTCTCTGGAAACACCATATATTTT,CAVIRDFSGNTIYF
TRBV2,-,-,TRBJ1-1,TGTGCCAGCAGATTCGACACTGAAGCTTTCTTT,CASRFDTEAFF
TRBV3-1/TRBV3-2,-,-,TRBJ2-7,TGTGCCAGCAGCCTTGGACAGTACGAGCAGTACTTC,CASSLGQYEQYF
TRBV19,-,-,TRBJ1-2,TGTGCCAGTAGTACTCCTTCGCAGGGAAAGGATGGCTACACCTTC,CASSTPSQGKDGYTF
TRBV5-1,-,few,TRBJ2-2,TGCGCCAGCAGCCGGGCCCCCGGGACATCGAACACCGGGGAGCTGTTTTTT,CASSRAPGTSNTGELFF
TRBV4-2,-,-,TRBJ1-5,TGTGCCAGCAGCCAAGATGTGACTCGGAATCAGCCCCAGCATTTT,CASSQDVTRNQPQHF
TRBV9,TRBD1,-,TRBJ1-1,TGTGCCAGCAGCAGAACAGGGGAGAACACTGAAGCTTTCTTT,CASSRTGENTEAFF
TRBV19,-,-,TRBJ2-1,TGTGCCAGTACTACGGACGGGGATTCCTACAATGAGCAGTTCTTC,CASTTDGDSYNEQFF
TRBV9,-,few,TRBJ1-2,TGTGCCAGCAGCGTAGGTCAGACAAACTATGGCTACACCTTC,CASSVGQTNYGYTF
TRBV9,-,-,TRBJ2-7,TGTGCCAGCAGCGGACCGGGGGCGGGAGTTAAAGAGCAGTACTTC,CASSGPGAGVKEQYF
TRBV27,-,-,TRBJ2-7,TGTGCCAGCAGTACCACAGGGACGGCTTCCTACGAGCAGTACTTC,CASSTTGTASYEQYF
TRBV18,TRBD1,-,TRBJ1-2,TGTGCCAGCTCACCAACCGGGACAGGGGATGGCTACACCTTC,CASSPTGTGDGYTF
TRBV9,-,-,TRBJ2-5,TGTGCCAGCGGGGAGGAGACCCAGTACTTC,CASGEETQYF
TRBV6-5,TRBD2,-,TRBJ2-1,TGTGCCAGCAGGGCTGAAACGGGAGGGCAGGATGAGCAGTTCTTC,CASRAETGGQDEQFF
TRBV12-3/TRBV12-4,TRBD1,once,TRBJ1-1,TGTGCCAGCAGTTTATACGGGACAGGGGTCGCTTTCTTT,CASSLYGTGVAFF
TRBV18,TRBD1,-,TRBJ2-7,TGTGCCAGCTCACCATCGAAGCAGGGGGCGCGCGAGCAGTACTTC,CASSPSKQGAREQYF
TRBV21-1,-,-,TRBJ2-5,TGTGCCAAGTCACAGGGCTTCCAAGAGACCCAGTACTTC,CAKSQGFQETQYF
TRBV14,-,-,TRBJ2-5,TGTGCCAGCAGCCAAAGAGACAGGTACCAAGAGACCCAGTACTTC,CASSQRDRYQETQYF
TRBV5-8,-,few,TRBJ1-2,TGTGCCAGCAGCTTGAAGAAACCCAGGGGCTACACCTTC,CASSLKKPRGYTF
TRBV6-2/TRBV6-3,TRBD2,-,TRBJ2-7,TGTGCCAGCAGTTACCCGGGGGGAGGAGTCTACGAGCAGTACTTC,CASSYPGGGVYEQYF
TRBV4-2,TRBD1,-,TRBJ2-7,TGTGCCAGCAGCCAAGCATACAGGGGGAACGAGCAGTACTTC,CASSQAYRGNEQYF
TRBV11-3,TRBD2,-,TRBJ2-1,TGTGCCAGCAGCTTAGATTCTAGCGGGGGCCAAAACAATGAGCAGTTCTTC,CASSLDSSGGQNNEQFF
TRBV29-1,-,-,TRBJ1-1,TGCAGCGTCGAGGGTGATACTGAAGCTTTCTTT,CSVEGDTEAFF
TRBV5-4,-,-,TRBJ2-3,TGTGCCAGCAGTCCCAAAGAAGGGGCAGATACGCAGTATTTT,CASSPKEGADTQYF
TRBV19,-,-,TRBJ1-6,TGTGCCAGTAGTATTACAGATAATTCACCCCTCCACTTT,CASSITDNSPLHF
TRBV20-1,TRBD2,-,TRBJ2-7,TGCAGTGCTAGTTCCGGCGGGGGGTACGAGCAGTACTTC,CSASSGGGYEQYF
TRBV4-2,TRBD2,-,TRBJ2-5,TGTGCCAGCAGCCAAAACGGGGGAGCGGGAGGGGGAGAGGCCCAGTACTTC,CASSQNGGAGGGEAQYF
TRBV5-1,-,once,TRBJ2-7,TGCGCCAGCAGCCTGCCGGGACTCGGGTCCTACGAGCAGTACTTC,CASSLPGLGSYEQYF
TRBV6-2/TRBV6-3,-,-,TRBJ2-7,TGTGCCAGCAGTTACTCGGCGGATTACGAGCAGTACTTC,CASSYSADYEQYF
TRBV7-2,TRBD2,-,TRBJ2-1,TGTGCCAGCAGCTTAGAAGGAAAAGCGGGAGATCGCTACAATGAGCAGTTCTTC,CASSLEGKAGDRYNEQFF
TRBV7-9,TRBD1,-,TRBJ2-7,TGTGCCAGCAGCTTTTGGGACAGGGATATCGGCGAGCAGTACTTC,CASSFWDRDIGEQYF
TRBV3-1/TRBV3-2,-,-,TRBJ1-5,TGTGCCAGCAGCCAAGATCAGGGTATCGGCAATCAGCCCCAGCATTTT,CASSQDQGIGNQPQHF
TRBV11-3,-,-,TRBJ2-6,TGTGCCAGCGGCAAAAGGAGCGGAGGGGCCAACGTCCTGACTTTC,CASGKRSGGANVLTF
TRBV9,-,-,TRBJ1-3,TGTGCCAGCAGCGTAGAGGGGGTCGACACCATATATTTT,CASSVEGVDTIYF